The 23 T cell receptor beta chains below were found in one sample sequenced in a study of glioma-infiltrating T cells after dendritic cell vaccination. Time point meaning: after dendritic cell vaccination, including at tumor progression/relapse. The method was immunoSEQ multiplex PCR; TCRdb's version includes in-frame clones alone and lacks a portion of them. The sample shows around 92,000 clones, around 80% of them seen only once. Source: blood, taken after dendritic cell vaccination. Source of these receptors: a human donor with glioblastoma.

The rearrangement joins TRBV5-1 to TRBJ2-3; 8 positions match TRBD2. The CDR3 runs to 16 residues. The junction had 8 bases not matched to a gene; V was cut back by 3 bases and J by 2 bases. Germline loops: CDR1 SGHRS, CDR2 YFSETQ. The CDR3 DNA follows: TGCGCCAGCAGCTCCAGACTAGCGCTTTCCACAGATACGCAGTATTTT. Protein sequence: CASSSRLALSTDTQYF. The entire variable domain, with the rest obtained from reference TRBV5-1 and TRBJ2-3, is as follows: KAGVTQTPRYLIKTRGQQVTLSCSPISGHRSVSWYQQTPGQGLQFLFEYFSETQRNKGNFPGRFSGRQFSNSRSEMNVSTLELGDSALYLCASSSRLALSTDTQYFGPGTRLTVL.

The chain uses TRBV30 and TRBJ1-6, with D unclear. Trimming pared 2 bases from V and 6 bases from J, leaving 8 bases between. This CDR3 has 13 amino acids. The germline CDR1 and CDR2 sequences are GTSNPN and SVGIG (reference sequence). The CDR3 nucleotides are TGTGCCTGGAGTCTCCAGTTTAATTCACCCCTCCACTTT. This translates into CAWSLQFNSPLHF.

This chain joins TRBV5-6 and TRBJ1-5; TRBD1 agrees at 7 bases. The V segment lost 1 base and the J segment 2 bases; nucleotides outside the gene matches: 3. CDR3 size: 15 residues. Germline V CDR1 and CDR2: SGHDT, YYEEEE. This chain's CDR3 is CASSLYRGGNQPQHF. DNA of the CDR3: TGTGCCAGCAGCTTGTACAGGGGTGGCAATCAGCCCCAGCATTTT.

CDR3 sequence: CASSFTRGTSGTEAFF. The DNA of the CDR3 is TGCGCCAGCAGCTTCACGAGGGGGACATCAGGCACTGAAGCTTTCTTT. The chain recombines TRBV5-1 with TRBJ1-1; tentative D call: TRBD1 (6 bases). Germline lookup yields CDR1 SGHRS and CDR2 YFSETQ. The V and J ends lost 2 bases and 4 bases respectively, with 18 bases between them. The CDR3 spans 16 residues.

The chain is built from TRBV5-1 and TRBJ1-1, with a weak D call TRBD1 (6 bases). Trimming removed 0 bases at V and 5 bases at J, with 17 bases between. The CDR3 contains 16 residues. Germline-derived CDR1 and CDR2 are SGHRS and YFSETQ. Here the CDR3 DNA reads TGCGCCAGCAGCTTGGGGGTCGGTACAGGGTGGACTGAAGCTTTCTTT. This encodes CASSLGVGTGWTEAFF.

The chain joins TRBV9 to TRBJ1-1, with D unresolved. The CDR3 is made up of 16 amino acids. Germline CDR1 and CDR2: SGDLS and YYNGEE. Deletions cut 4 bases from V and 2 bases from J, with 18 bases between. The CDR3 loop reads CASSTLGSPRNTEAFF. The DNA of the CDR3 is TGTGCCAGCAGCACCCTCGGGTCCCCTCGAAACACTGAAGCTTTCTTT.

The V call is TRBV10-3, the J call TRBJ2-5; 13 bases fit TRBD2. Losses at the gene ends were 2 bases for V and 7 bases for J; bases not matched to a gene: 10. The germline V gene encodes CDR1 ENHRY and CDR2 SYGVKD. This CDR3 region has 17 residues. The CDR3 region is CAISERVGLAGEGTQYF. The DNA of the CDR3 is TGTGCCATCAGTGAGAGAGTTGGACTAGCGGGAGAGGGGACCCAGTACTTC.

This clone was recorded a few times. This sequence joins TRBV5-5 and TRBJ2-7; D gene ambiguous. Germline V gene data show CDR1 as SGHKS and CDR2 as YYEKEE (reference sequence). The germline V and J ends were trimmed by 5 bases and 5 bases, with 11 bases remaining between them. CDR3 length: 12 residues. The CDR3 coding sequence is TGTGCCAGCAGTCCGCAGTTTAACGAGCAGTACTTC. Its protein product is CASSPQFNEQYF. The whole variable domain, filled in from reference TRBV5-5 and TRBJ2-7, reads DAGVTQSPTHLIKTRGQQVTLRCSPISGHKSVSWYQQVLGQGPQFIFQYYEKEERGRGNFPDRFSARQFPNYSSELNVNALLLGDSALYLCASSPQFNEQYFGPGTRLTVT.

The rearrangement uses TRBV27 and TRBJ2-5, with 9 positions matching TRBD2. J was trimmed by 1 base and V by 3 bases; bases with no gene match: 18. The V gene's germline CDR1 is MNHEY and CDR2 SMNVEV (reference sequence). This CDR3 comprises 20 residues. This CDR3 reads CASSLGSGGRGVGRQETQYF. The CDR3 DNA is TGTGCCAGCAGTTTGGGGTCGGGCGGGAGGGGCGTGGGTCGCCAAGAGACCCAGTACTTC.

The rearrangement uses TRBV7-9 and TRBJ2-2; tentatively, D is TRBD1 (7 bases). The V gene's germline CDR1 is SEHNR and CDR2 FQNEAQ (reference sequence). The ends were cut back, 3 bases at V and 3 bases at J, with 14 bases in the middle. The CDR3 has 16 residues. The CDR3 region is CASSFGGGVYTGELFF. As DNA, the CDR3 is TGTGCCAGCAGCTTTGGAGGGGGCGTTTACACCGGGGAGCTGTTTTTT. The full variable domain, its missing parts supplied by reference TRBV7-9 and TRBJ2-2, is DTGVSQNPRHKITKRGQNVTFRCDPISEHNRLYWYRQTLGQGPEFLTYFQNEAQLEKSRLLSDRFSAERPKGSFSTLEIQRTEQGDSAMYLCASSFGGGVYTGELFFGEGSRLTVL.

In its sample, this clone was seen a few times. V usage is TRBV6-5 and J usage is TRBJ2-5; TRBD2 might be the D (6 bases). The J call could be wrong; TRBJ2-7 is a better fit for the DNA end. This CDR3 comprises 15 residues. The germline CDR1 and CDR2 sequences are MNHEY and SVGAGI. The CDR3 bases are TGTGCCAGCATTCGCCGGGACGGAGGGATCTTCGAGCAGTACTTC. Translating it yields CASIRRDGGIFEQYF.

The chain couples TRBV5-1 to TRBJ2-5, with D possibly TRBD1 on 8 matching bases. From germline, CDR1 is SGHRS and CDR2 YFSETQ. The length of the CDR3 is 15 residues. V was trimmed by 1 base and J by 5 bases, leaving 15 bases between them. The CDR3, as DNA: TGCGCCAGCAGCTTGAGAACAGGGGGAGGGGAGACCCAGTACTTC. Encoded protein: CASSLRTGGGETQYF.

The chain recombines TRBV15 with TRBJ1-1, with 9 bases identical to TRBD1. CDR3 length equals 19 residues. CDR1 is LNHNV and CDR2 is YYDKDF in the germline V gene (reference sequence). V gave up 0 bases and J gave up 2 bases; unmatched junction bases: 13. The chain's CDR3 is CATSRDDGQGWIFNTEAFF. The DNA of the CDR3 is TGTGCCACCAGCAGAGATGACGGACAGGGGTGGATTTTTAACACTGAAGCTTTCTTT.

In nucleotides, the CDR3 is TGCGCCAGCAGCCAAGGAATAGCGGGGGGGCTACAAGAGACCCAGTACTTC. Its protein is CASSQGIAGGLQETQYF. The J gene is TRBJ2-5, the V gene TRBV4-1, with 11 nucleotides matching TRBD2. The V gene end was trimmed by 1 base and the J gene end by 2 bases; junction bases not matched to a gene: 6. Germline lookup yields CDR1 MGHRA and CDR2 YSYEKL. The CDR3 is 17 residues long.

The J gene is TRBJ2-7, the V gene TRBV30, with D hard to call. Per the germline V gene, CDR1 is GTSNPN and CDR2 is SVGIG (reference sequence). The CDR3 spans 13 residues. Trimming removed 3 bases at V and 1 base at J, with 10 bases between. The CDR3 loop is CAWRGSPSYEQYF. The DNA for the CDR3 is TGTGCCTGGAGGGGCAGCCCATCCTACGAGCAGTACTTC. Combining the CDR3 with reference TRBV30 and TRBJ2-7 gives the whole variable domain SQTIHQWPATLVQPVGSPLSLECTVEGTSNPNLYWYRQAAGRGLQLLFYSVGIGQISSEVPQNLSASRPQDRQFILSSKKLLLSDSGFYLCAWRGSPSYEQYFGPGTRLTVT.

The chain couples TRBV6-5 to TRBJ2-7; possibly TRBD1 for D (6 bases). CDR1 is MNHEY, CDR2 SVGAGI, per germline. V shed 5 bases and J shed 1 base, with 9 bases lying between them. This CDR3 contains 13 residues. CDR3 sequence reads: CASSPTGSYEQYF. The CDR3 DNA follows: TGTGCCAGCAGTCCTACAGGGTCCTACGAGCAGTACTTC.

This chain uses TRBV29-1 with TRBJ2-2; TRBD2 is a possible D gene (6 bases). The germline V gene has CDR1 SQVTM and CDR2 ANQGSEA. Trimming removed 6 bases from V and 5 bases from J, with 10 bases in between. The CDR3 has 12 residues. The CDR3 DNA sequence: TGCAGCGTGTGGCGGGAAACCGGGGAGCTGTTTTTT. Protein sequence: CSVWRETGELFF.

The V gene is TRBV2, the J gene TRBJ2-7, with a tentative D call TRBD1 (7 bases). V was shortened by 4 bases and J by 2 bases, with 24 bases between the two germline ends. The CDR3 runs to 18 residues. Germline V gene data show CDR1 as SNHLY and CDR2 as FYNNEI. The CDR3 is CASSAPLSLQGGTYEQYF. In DNA, the CDR3 is TGTGCCAGCAGTGCGCCCCTCTCCCTCCAGGGGGGTACCTACGAGCAGTACTTC.

V gene TRBV9 combines with J gene TRBJ2-7, with 7 bases aligning to TRBD2. Germline CDR1 reads SGDLS; CDR2 reads YYNGEE. The J segment lost 6 bases and the V segment lost 4 bases, leaving 16 bases of the junction unmatched. The CDR3 length is 16 residues. CDR3 nucleotide sequence: TGTGCCAGCAGCCCCCGTCAGGCGGGAGTGATGGGCGAGCAGTACTTC. It is translated as CASSPRQAGVMGEQYF. Based on the CDR3 plus reference TRBV9 and TRBJ2-7, the full variable domain is DSGVTQTPKHLITATGQRVTLRCSPRSGDLSVYWYQQSLDQGLQFLIQYYNGEERAKGNILERFSAQQFPDLHSELNLSSLELGDSALYFCASSPRQAGVMGEQYFGPGTRLTVT.

The V and J genes are TRBV19 and TRBJ2-4; TRBD1 aligns across 10 bases. The CDR3 is 15 amino acids. V lost 3 bases to trimming and J lost 8 bases; unmatched junction nucleotides: 7. Germline values: CDR1 LNHDA, CDR2 SQIVND (reference sequence). The CDR3 here is CASSMGQGNWDIQYF. CDR3 nucleotides: TGTGCCAGTAGTATGGGACAGGGGAATTGGGACATTCAGTACTTC.

The V and J genes are TRBV18 and TRBJ2-2; 8 positions agree with TRBD1. The CDR3 covers 16 residues. Germline V gene lookup returns CDR1 KGHSH and CDR2 LQKENI. V lost 4 bases, J lost 0 bases, and 4 bases stayed unmatched. Here the CDR3 reads CASSLQDRANTGELFF. The CDR3 nucleotides are TGTGCCAGCTCACTACAGGACAGGGCGAACACCGGGGAGCTGTTTTTT.

The rearrangement links TRBV19 to TRBJ1-2; the D is unclear. The V end lost 5 bases, the J end lost 5 bases, and 12 bases lay between the germline ends. CDR3 size: 13 residues. CDR1 is LNHDA, CDR2 SQIVND, per germline (reference sequence). CDR3 sequence (DNA): TGTGCCAGTAGTCCCGGGATAGTATATGGCTACACCTTC. It yields the protein CASSPGIVYGYTF.

V usage is TRBV19 and J usage is TRBJ1-4; TRBD1 matches 8 bases. Germline loops: CDR1 LNHDA, CDR2 SQIVND (reference sequence). The J segment lost 5 bases and the V segment lost 3 bases, leaving 8 bases of the junction unmatched. The CDR3 spans 16 residues. The CDR3 coding sequence is TGTGCCAGTAGTATTGGCACAGGGGGACAGAATGAAAAACTGTTTTTT. Translation gives CASSIGTGGQNEKLFF.